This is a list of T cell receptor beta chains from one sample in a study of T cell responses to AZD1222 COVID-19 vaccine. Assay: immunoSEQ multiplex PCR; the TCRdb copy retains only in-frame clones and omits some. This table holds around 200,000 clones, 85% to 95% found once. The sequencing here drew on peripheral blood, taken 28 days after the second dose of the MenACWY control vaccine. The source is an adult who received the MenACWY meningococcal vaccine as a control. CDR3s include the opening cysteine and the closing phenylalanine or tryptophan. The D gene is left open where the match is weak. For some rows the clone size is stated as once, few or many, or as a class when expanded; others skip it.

CDR3: CASSPQRDQPQHF
DNA: TGTGCCAGCTCACCCCAACGGGATCAGCCCCAGCATTTT
size: NA
length: 13
V: TRBV18
D: NA
J: TRBJ1-5

CDR3: CASSPRGGEGYTF
DNA: TGTGCCAGCTCACCAAGAGGGGGCGAAGGCTACACCTTC
size: NA
length: 13
V: TRBV18
D: TRBD1
J: TRBJ1-2

CDR3: CASRRQGQQGYGYTF
DNA: TGTGCCAGCAGACGACAGGGTCAGCAAGGCTATGGCTACACCTTC
size: NA
length: 15
V: TRBV5-5
D: TRBD1
J: TRBJ1-2

CDR3: CASSPRNRGGSYEQYF
DNA: TGTGCCAGCAGCCCACGAAACAGGGGGGGATCCTACGAGCAGTACTTC
size: few
length: 16
V: TRBV7-8
D: NA
J: TRBJ2-7

CDR3: CASSPELNRVDQPQHF
DNA: TGCGCCAGCAGCCCAGAGTTGAATCGGGTAGATCAGCCCCAGCATTTT
size: NA
length: 16
V: TRBV4-3
D: NA
J: TRBJ1-5

CDR3: CASRTVGNTGELFF
DNA: TGTGCCAGCAGGACGGTGGGTAACACCGGGGAGCTGTTTTTT
size: NA
length: 14
V: TRBV6-4
D: NA
J: TRBJ2-2

CDR3: CASSWDRVNEQFF
DNA: TGTGCCAGCAGCTGGGACAGGGTGAATGAGCAGTTCTTC
size: NA
length: 13
V: TRBV7-9
D: TRBD1
J: TRBJ2-1

CDR3: CASSPNRDRGVETQYF
DNA: TGTGCTAGCAGCCCCAATAGGGACAGGGGGGTTGAGACCCAGTACTTC
size: NA
length: 16
V: TRBV7-7
D: TRBD1
J: TRBJ2-5

CDR3: CASSLQGSSTGELFF
DNA: TGCGCCAGCAGCTTACAGGGTTCGTCCACCGGGGAGCTGTTTTTT
size: once
length: 15
V: TRBV5-1
D: NA
J: TRBJ2-2

CDR3: CASSAGTEGPPQHF
DNA: TGTGCCAGCAGCGCCGGGACAGAGGGCCCTCCCCAGCATTTT
size: NA
length: 14
V: TRBV6-5
D: TRBD1
J: TRBJ1-5

CDR3: CASAHGLQGLITEAFF
DNA: TGCGCCAGCGCCCACGGATTACAGGGGTTGATCACTGAAGCTTTCTTT
size: NA
length: 16
V: TRBV5-1
D: TRBD1
J: TRBJ1-1

CDR3: CASTRGYNSPLHF
DNA: TGTGCCAGCACGCGGGGATATAATTCACCCCTCCACTTT
size: NA
length: 13
V: TRBV27
D: NA
J: TRBJ1-6

CDR3: CASSQDEGSYEQYF
DNA: TGTGCCAGCAGCCAAGATGAAGGGAGCTACGAGCAGTACTTC
size: NA
length: 14
V: TRBV3-1/TRBV3-2
D: NA
J: TRBJ2-7

CDR3: CASGRTGGSTEAFF
DNA: TGTGCTAGTGGTCGGACAGGGGGAAGCACTGAAGCTTTCTTT
size: NA
length: 14
V: TRBV12-5
D: TRBD1
J: TRBJ1-1

CDR3: CASGLVNQGATYEQYF
DNA: TGTGCTAGTGGTTTGGTAAATCAGGGGGCTACCTACGAGCAGTACTTC
size: few
length: 16
V: TRBV12-5
D: TRBD1
J: TRBJ2-7